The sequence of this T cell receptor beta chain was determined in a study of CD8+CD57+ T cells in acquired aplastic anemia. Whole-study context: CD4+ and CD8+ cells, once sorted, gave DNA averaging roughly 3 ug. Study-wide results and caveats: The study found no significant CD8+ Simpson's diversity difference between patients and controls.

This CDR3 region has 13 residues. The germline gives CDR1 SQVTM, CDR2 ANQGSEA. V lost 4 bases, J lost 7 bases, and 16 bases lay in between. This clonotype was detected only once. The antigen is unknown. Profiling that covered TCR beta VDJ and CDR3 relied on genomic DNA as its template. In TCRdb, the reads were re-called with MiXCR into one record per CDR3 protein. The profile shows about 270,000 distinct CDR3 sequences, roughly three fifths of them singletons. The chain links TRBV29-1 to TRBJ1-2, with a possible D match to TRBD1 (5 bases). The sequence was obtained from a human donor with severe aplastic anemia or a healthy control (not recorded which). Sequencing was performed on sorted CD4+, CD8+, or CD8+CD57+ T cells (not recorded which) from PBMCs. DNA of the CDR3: TGCAGCGTTGTAGGGGCCTCCATCCGTGGCTACACCTTC. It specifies CSVVGASIRGYTF.